One sample yielded the 11 T cell receptor beta chains listed below, sequenced in a study of response to subunit inactivated influenza vaccine listed by TCRdb under 2018. Library creation used RT-PCR. Sequencing took place on an Illumina HiSeq 2500. TCRdb took the public reads, trimmed them with fastp at Q25, ran MiXCR for clone calling and kept in-frame beta chains. Entries that share a CDR3 protein sequence are merged under the most common genes and DNA. Counted in this sample were 650,000 to 850,000 distinct CDR3 sequences; roughly 13% of them appeared once. 5.5% to 7% of the sample comes from the top ten. Sequenced material: PBMCs from blood, taken 14 days before vaccination. Receptors were obtained from a man aged 45-65 years who received an inactivated influenza vaccine. Donor details come from another sample of the same person, matched by shared clones.

The CDR3 spells CASGEVLAKNIQYF. Written as DNA, the CDR3 is TGCGCCAGCGGGGAGGTCTTAGCCAAAAACATTCAGTACTTC. V gene TRBV10-2 combines with J gene TRBJ2-4, with TRBD2 as a possible D gene (6 bases). This CDR3 has 14 amino acids. Germline V gene lookup returns CDR1 WSHSY and CDR2 SAAADI. V was cut by 8 bases and J by 0 bases, with 11 bases left in between.

The CDR3 DNA is TGTGCCTGGGGAAACACTGAAGCTTTCTTT. Translation: CAWGNTEAFF. The chain uses TRBV30 and TRBJ1-1; D is undetermined. The V end lost 5 bases, the J end lost 2 bases, and 3 bases lay between the germline ends. Germline loops: CDR1 GTSNPN, CDR2 SVGIG (reference sequence). CDR3 length: 10 residues.

This chain links TRBV6-2 or TRBV6-3 with TRBJ2-3; 7 bases align to TRBD2. Per the germline V gene, CDR1 is MNHEY and CDR2 is SVGEGT. V shed 0 bases, J shed 3 bases, and the junction held 6 bases outside the gene matches. CDR3 length: 16 amino acids. CDR3 in amino acids: CASSYSWGTTTDTQYF. In nucleotides, the CDR3 is TGTGCCAGCAGTTACTCATGGGGGACTACAACAGATACGCAGTATTTT.

This clonotype has only a few counts. This chain links TRBV20-1 with TRBJ2-1; D tentatively reads TRBD1 or TRBD2 (5 bases each). The length of the CDR3 is 15 residues. CDR1 is DFQATT, CDR2 SNEGSKA, per germline (reference sequence). Trimming cost V 4 bases and J 6 bases, with 19 bases left between them. CDR3 DNA sequence: TGCAGTGCTACTACCCGGGACCAATACCTCAATGAGCAGTTCTTC. This translates into CSATTRDQYLNEQFF.

This clonotype has a handful of counts. The chain employs TRBV5-5 and TRBJ1-6, with 10 bases aligning to TRBD1. The V segment lost 6 bases and the J segment 7 bases; nucleotides outside the gene matches: 7. In germline, CDR1 is SGHKS, CDR2 YYEKEE (reference sequence). The CDR3 is made up of 15 amino acids. The DNA of the CDR3 is TGTGCCAGCATCCAGACAGGGGGCATCAATTCACCCCTCCACTTT. The encoded protein is CASIQTGGINSPLHF.

This rearrangement joins TRBV5-1 to TRBJ2-3, with 8 bases lining up with TRBD2. Losses at the gene ends were 2 bases for V and 8 bases for J; bases not matched to a gene: 7. CDR3 length: 14 residues. The germline gives CDR1 SGHRS, CDR2 YFSETQ. The CDR3 DNA is TGCGCCAGCAGCTTAGCGGGGGAAAGGGGTACGCAGTATTTT. This encodes CASSLAGERGTQYF. Full variable domain (outside the CDR3, taken from reference TRBV5-1 and TRBJ2-3): KAGVTQTPRYLIKTRGQQVTLSCSPISGHRSVSWYQQTPGQGLQFLFEYFSETQRNKGNFPGRFSGRQFSNSRSEMNVSTLELGDSALYLCASSLAGERGTQYFGPGTRLTVL.

This clonotype turned up a few times. V and J are TRBV6-2 or TRBV6-3 and TRBJ2-3; 7 nucleotides agree with TRBD1. Trimming took 6 bases from V and 4 from J; bases not matched to a gene: 4. The CDR3 spans 13 residues. Per the germline V gene, CDR1 is MNHEY and CDR2 is SVGEGT. Here the CDR3 reads CASSFGQADTQYF. The CDR3, as DNA: TGTGCCAGCAGCTTTGGACAGGCAGATACGCAGTATTTT.

The genes are TRBV5-1 and TRBJ2-7; 16 bases line up with TRBD2. V gave up 9 bases and J gave up 5 bases; unmatched junction bases: 11. Germline CDR1 SGHRS, CDR2 YFSETQ. This CDR3 is 16 amino acids long. The CDR3 loop is CATTLGLAGGPDEQYF. In DNA form, the CDR3 reads TGCGCCACTACTCTGGGACTAGCGGGAGGGCCGGACGAGCAGTACTTC.

This clonotype came up a few times. The CDR3 spells CASSLDRGFRETQYF. In DNA, the CDR3 is TGCGCCAGCAGCTTGGATCGGGGATTTCGGGAGACCCAGTACTTC. The chain recombines TRBV5-1 with TRBJ2-5; a possible D gene is TRBD2 (5 bases). This CDR3 is built from 15 residues. The germline gives CDR1 SGHRS, CDR2 YFSETQ. Trimming took 0 bases from V and 5 from J, leaving 14 bases between them.

There are many counts of this clonotype. J is TRBJ2-3 and V is TRBV28; 8 nucleotides match TRBD2. Losses at the gene ends were 3 bases for V and 2 bases for J; bases not matched to a gene: 10. The germline CDR1 and CDR2 sequences are MDHEN and SYDVKM. The CDR3 sequence is 17 residues long. For the CDR3, the DNA is TGTGCCAGCAGTTTCCCCCTTGAGCGGGGGAACACAGATACGCAGTATTTT. Amino acids: CASSFPLERGNTDTQYF.

The chain uses TRBV18 and TRBJ2-7; TRBD2 aligns across 7 bases. This CDR3 has 16 residues. Germline assignment: CDR1 KGHSH and CDR2 LQKENI. V shed 2 bases, J shed 5 bases, and the junction held 12 bases outside the gene matches. Here the CDR3 DNA reads TGTGCCAGCTCACCAAGCATCGGACCCCGGGGGGACGAGCAGTACTTC. It translates to CASSPSIGPRGDEQYF.